These 27 T cell receptor beta chains were sequenced from one sample in a study of T cells in localized non-small cell lung cancer. Only in-frame clones appear in the TCRdb table, and some are missing; sequencing was by immunoSEQ multiplex PCR. The sample has fewer than 75,000 clones, approximately 84% seen once. The sequenced sample was peripheral blood, obtained before any cancer treatment. All receptors derive from a female donor at least 60 years old with stage I lung adenocarcinoma.

The V call is TRBV2, the J call TRBJ1-5; D is unclear. The CDR3 runs 14 residues. V was clipped by 4 bases and J by 6 bases, with 13 bases between them. The germline CDR1 and CDR2 sequences are SNHLY and FYNNEI. The DNA for the CDR3 is TGTGCCAGCAGTGCATCAGTCGGTGGTCAGCCCCAGCATTTT. Translation gives CASSASVGGQPQHF.

The V call is TRBV18, the J call TRBJ1-3; D uncertain. Germline V gene sequence: CDR1 KGHSH, CDR2 LQKENI. The CDR3 is 17 amino acids. Trimming took 3 bases from V and 0 from J, leaving 15 bases between them. The CDR3 loop is CASSPHPGDSSGNTIYF. CDR3 DNA sequence: TGTGCCAGCTCACCCCATCCAGGCGATAGCTCTGGAAACACCATATATTTT.

The J gene is TRBJ1-2, the V gene TRBV5-1; 8 nucleotides match TRBD1. Germline CDR1 reads SGHRS; CDR2 reads YFSETQ. The length of the CDR3 is 14 residues. V shed 4 bases and J 6 bases; nucleotides not matched to a gene: 8. CDR3 in amino acids: CASSTIQGVDGYTF. CDR3 sequence (DNA): TGCGCCAGCAGCACCATACAGGGGGTCGATGGCTACACCTTC.

V usage is TRBV9 and J usage is TRBJ2-1, with D tentatively TRBD2 (6 bases). Germline V gene lookup returns CDR1 SGDLS and CDR2 YYNGEE. Trimming cost V 4 bases and J 9 bases, with 14 bases left between them. CDR3 length: 13 residues. Here the CDR3 DNA reads TGTGCCAGCAGCATAACCCCGGAGGGTGAGCAGTTCTTC. Its translation is CASSITPEGEQFF. Drawing the rest from reference TRBV9 and TRBJ2-1, the complete variable domain is DSGVTQTPKHLITATGQRVTLRCSPRSGDLSVYWYQQSLDQGLQFLIQYYNGEERAKGNILERFSAQQFPDLHSELNLSSLELGDSALYFCASSITPEGEQFFGPGTRLTVL.

This sequence joins TRBV5-1 and TRBJ2-2; a weak D match, TRBD1 (6 bases). The V end lost 6 bases, the J end lost 1 base, and 13 bases lay between the germline ends. In germline, CDR1 is SGHRS, CDR2 YFSETQ. The CDR3 sequence is 15 residues long. The CDR3: CASTFDRRNTGELFF. For the CDR3, the DNA is TGCGCCAGCACCTTTGACAGGAGGAACACCGGGGAGCTGTTTTTT.

The genes are TRBV6-5 and TRBJ1-2; 7 bases fit TRBD1. Germline lookup yields CDR1 MNHEY and CDR2 SVGAGI. The CDR3 covers 15 residues. The ends lost 4 bases at V and 4 bases at J; junction bases unmatched: 9. For the CDR3, the DNA is TGTGCCAGCAGTTCCGGGACAGCACGGATCTATGGCTACACCTTC. It yields the protein CASSSGTARIYGYTF.

The V and J genes are TRBV25-1 and TRBJ1-1; 9 bases fit TRBD1. The CDR3 length is 15 residues. The J segment lost 3 bases and the V segment lost 3 bases, leaving 5 bases of the junction unmatched. Germline-derived CDR1 and CDR2 are MGHDK and SYGVNS. The CDR3 coding sequence is TGTGCCAGCAGTGATCCGGGACAGGGCGACACTGAAGCTTTCTTT. Protein product: CASSDPGQGDTEAFF.

The chain recombines TRBV5-1 with TRBJ2-3, with D possibly TRBD2 on 5 matching bases. The germline V and J ends were trimmed by 5 bases and 4 bases, with 11 bases remaining between them. This CDR3 comprises 13 residues. Germline V CDR1 and CDR2: SGHRS, YFSETQ. CDR3 loop: CASRRAGADTQYF. CDR3 sequence (DNA): TGCGCCAGCAGAAGGGCCGGGGCAGATACGCAGTATTTT.

This chain links TRBV5-1 with TRBJ1-2, with D possibly TRBD1 on 5 matching bases. Germline values: CDR1 SGHRS, CDR2 YFSETQ. V was pared by 7 bases and J by 2 bases, with 9 bases between. This CDR3 is built from 12 residues. CDR3: CASEGTNYGYTF. Written as DNA, the CDR3 is TGCGCCAGCGAGGGGACCAACTATGGCTACACCTTC.

The rearrangement uses TRBV29-1 and TRBJ1-2, with D possibly matching TRBD1 (5 bases). This CDR3 has 11 residues. The germline V and J ends were trimmed by 7 bases and 8 bases, with 14 bases remaining between them. The V gene's germline CDR1 is SQVTM and CDR2 ANQGSEA. CDR3 protein: CSAGTQGGYTF. As DNA, the CDR3 is TGCAGCGCCGGGACCCAAGGCGGCTACACCTTC.

The CDR3 loop reads CASSLSPSSNTGELFF. CDR3 DNA: TGTGCCAGCAGCTTAAGTCCCTCCTCGAACACCGGGGAGCTGTTTTTT. V gene TRBV7-3 combines with J gene TRBJ2-2; D ambiguous. V dropped 1 base and J dropped 0 bases, with 9 bases sitting between them. CDR1 is SGHTA, CDR2 FQGTGA, per germline. The CDR3 consists of 16 residues.

This chain connects TRBV5-5 to TRBJ1-1; no clear D. The ends were cut back, 2 bases at V and 5 bases at J, with 13 bases in the middle. The V gene's germline CDR1 is SGHKS and CDR2 YYEKEE (reference sequence). The CDR3 runs 14 residues. The CDR3 bases are TGTGCCAGCAGCTTCCCCCCGATGATGACTGAAGCTTTCTTT. Amino acids: CASSFPPMMTEAFF.

The V call is TRBV6-5, the J call TRBJ1-2, with a possible D match to TRBD1 (5 bases). The CDR3 has 14 amino acids. Germline loops: CDR1 MNHEY, CDR2 SVGAGI. V lost 0 bases and J 3 bases, leaving 8 bases between the germline ends. The CDR3 DNA reads as TGTGCCAGCAGTTACTCGGCCAGGGACTATGGCTACACCTTC. As protein: CASSYSARDYGYTF.

In regard to this clone: An end of the junction differs from the germline gene, which may be a read error. CDR3 coding DNA: TGTGCCAGCAATGAAGGTCCAGATACGCAGTATTTT. It is translated as CASNEGPDTQYF. The rearrangement uses TRBV2 and TRBJ2-3; D not certain. The CDR3 sequence is 12 residues long. The V gene's germline CDR1 is SNHLY and CDR2 FYNNEI.

The V gene is TRBV13, the J gene TRBJ2-1; 10 bases match TRBD2. The CDR3 length is 17 residues. The V segment lost 3 bases and the J segment 5 bases; nucleotides outside the gene matches: 10. CDR1 PRHDT and CDR2 FYEKMQ come from the germline V gene (reference sequence). CDR3 DNA sequence: TGTGCCAGCAGCTTCCCCCGGGGACTAGCGTTAGACAATGAGCAGTTCTTC. It codes for CASSFPRGLALDNEQFF.

In DNA form, the CDR3 reads TGTGCCAGCACCAGCCCGGGACAGGGGGACTATGGCTACACCTTC. It is translated as CASTSPGQGDYGYTF. V and J are TRBV5-6 and TRBJ1-2, with TRBD1 matching 11 bases. This CDR3 has 15 residues. V was clipped by 6 bases and J by 3 bases; unmatched bases: 7. CDR1 is SGHDT, CDR2 YYEEEE, per germline.

The chain couples TRBV11-2 to TRBJ2-5; weak D call: TRBD1 (5 bases). The V and J ends lost 5 bases and 5 bases respectively, with 15 bases between them. The CDR3 sequence is 14 residues long. Germline V gene data show CDR1 as SGHAT and CDR2 as FQNNGV. The CDR3 region has the DNA TGTGCCAGCAGCCGCGCCGGCCCAGGGGAGACCCAGTACTTC. This sequence encodes CASSRAGPGETQYF. Supplemented by reference TRBV11-2 and TRBJ2-5, the full variable domain reads EAGVAQSPRYKIIEKRQSVAFWCNPISGHATLYWYQQILGQGPKLLIQFQNNGVVDDSQLPKDRFSAERLKGVDSTLKIQPAKLEDSAVYLCASSRAGPGETQYFGPGTRLLVL.

The chain links TRBV27 to TRBJ2-7; either TRBD1 or TRBD2 may fit D (6 bases each). CDR1 and CDR2 from the germline V gene are MNHEY and SMNVEV (reference sequence). The CDR3 has 16 residues. V lost 5 bases to trimming and J lost 0 bases, with 17 bases between them. CDR3 DNA: TGTGCCAGCAGTCCCTGGGGGGCGGCGAGCTCCTACGAGCAGTACTTC. Translating gives CASSPWGAASSYEQYF.

This clone was counted only a few times. V and J are TRBV9 and TRBJ2-7; possibly TRBD2 for D (7 bases). Germline V gene sequence: CDR1 SGDLS, CDR2 YYNGEE. The V gene lost 5 bases and the J gene lost 4 bases, with 13 bases spanning the gap. The CDR3 is 13 residues long. CDR3 residues: CASSSGGAYEQYF. The CDR3 region has the DNA TGTGCCAGCAGTTCGGGGGGCGCGTACGAGCAGTACTTC.

The CDR3 region is CASSTPQGSNTEAFF. The CDR3 nucleotides are TGTGCCAGCAGCACCCCACAGGGGTCGAACACTGAAGCTTTCTTT. The chain is built from TRBV5-4 and TRBJ1-1; 7 bases match TRBD1. Germline V gives CDR1 SGHNT, CDR2 YYREEE (reference sequence). V shed 4 bases, J shed 1 base, and the junction held 7 bases outside the gene matches. This CDR3 is 15 amino acids long.

V usage is TRBV6-5 and J usage is TRBJ1-5; no firm D call. CDR1 is MNHEY, CDR2 SVGAGI, per germline. V lost 5 bases and J 2 bases, leaving 7 bases between the germline ends. The CDR3 spans 13 residues. CDR3 in DNA: TGTGCCAGCAGTGAACGGGGCAATCAGCCCCAGCATTTT. It translates to CASSERGNQPQHF.

V usage is TRBV15 and J usage is TRBJ2-4; 7 positions agree with TRBD2. V shed 5 bases and J 2 bases; nucleotides not matched to a gene: 15. In germline, CDR1 is LNHNV, CDR2 YYDKDF (reference sequence). This CDR3 has 18 amino acids. The CDR3 is CATSGGGTGSDPKNIQYF. CDR3 coding DNA: TGTGCCACCAGCGGGGGGGGGACTGGTTCTGATCCCAAAAACATTCAGTACTTC.

This rearrangement joins TRBV5-4 to TRBJ2-7, with D perhaps matching TRBD2 (6 bases). Germline CDR1 and CDR2: SGHNT and YYREEE (reference sequence). CDR3 size: 15 residues. Deletions cut 5 bases from V and 5 bases from J, with 20 bases between. The CDR3 nucleotides read TGTGCCAGCAGACGCGCGGTGGGGGGAACGGACGAGCAGTACTTC. Residues: CASRRAVGGTDEQYF.

This clone turned up a few times. This chain links TRBV19 with TRBJ2-5; D gene unclear. CDR1 is LNHDA, CDR2 SQIVND, per germline (reference sequence). V gave up 5 bases and J gave up 1 base, with 5 bases separating them. The CDR3 contains 12 residues. The CDR3 reads CASSSFQETQYF. CDR3 bases: TGTGCCAGTAGTTCCTTCCAAGAGACCCAGTACTTC. Full variable domain (rest looked up from reference TRBV19 and TRBJ2-5): DGGITQSPKYLFRKEGQNVTLSCEQNLNHDAMYWYRQDPGQGLRLIYYSQIVNDFQKGDIAEGYSVSREKKESFPLTVTSAQKNPTAFYLCASSSFQETQYFGPGTRLLVL.

A remark on this clone: The sample carries other DNA sequences with the same CDR3. The V gene is TRBV5-1, the J gene TRBJ1-4; D gene uncertain. From germline, CDR1 is SGHRS and CDR2 YFSETQ. Trimming stripped 4 bases from V and 4 bases from J, with 17 bases between. The CDR3 extends over 16 amino acids. This CDR3 is CASSQGISEGNEKLFF. The CDR3 DNA follows: TGCGCCAGCAGCCAAGGGATTTCCGAGGGTAATGAAAAACTGTTTTTT.

This chain uses TRBV7-8 with TRBJ2-7; the D gene is possibly TRBD1 (5 bases). V was pared by 5 bases and J by 7 bases, with 15 bases between. Germline-derived CDR1 and CDR2 are SGHVS and FQNEAQ. The CDR3 runs to 13 residues. The CDR3 reads CASSSRDLGEQYF. DNA for the CDR3: TGTGCCAGCAGCAGCAGGGATTTGGGGGAGCAGTACTTC.

The genes are TRBV10-3 and TRBJ2-3; 8 nucleotides align to TRBD2. The CDR3 runs to 18 residues. The J segment lost 2 bases and the V segment lost 4 bases, leaving 14 bases of the junction unmatched. CDR1 ENHRY and CDR2 SYGVKD come from the germline V gene. The CDR3 spells CAISGSVRAGGSTDTQYF. The DNA of the CDR3 is TGTGCCATCAGTGGGTCAGTTAGGGCGGGAGGCTCCACAGATACGCAGTATTTT.